The TCR beta chain described here comes from a study of T cells after yellow fever vaccination. This CDR3 is 16 amino acids long. Germline lookup yields CDR1 SGHTA and CDR2 FQGTGA. V was clipped by 2 bases and J by 4 bases, with 17 bases between them. A single record per CDR3 protein comes from TCRdb applying MiXCR to the 5' RACE reads. The data hold a few hundred thousand distinct CDR3 sequences, with over 4% observed a single time. The sequence derives from a man aged 18 to 29 who received the YFV17D yellow fever vaccine. The sequencing here drew on PBMCs, taken 5 days after the yellow fever booster vaccination. The rearrangement links TRBV7-3 to TRBJ2-5; the D call may be TRBD1 or TRBD2 (5 bases each). The CDR3 is CASSLGGVGVGETQYF. CDR3 nucleotide sequence: TGTGCCAGCAGCTTAGGCGGTGTGGGGGTTGGAGAGACCCAGTACTTC. Full variable domain (missing parts from reference TRBV7-3 and TRBJ2-5): GAGVSQTPSNKVTEKGKYVELRCDPISGHTALYWYRQSLGQGPEFLIYFQGTGAADDSGLPNDRFFAVRPEGSVSTLKIQRTERGDSAVYLCASSLGGVGVGETQYFGPGTRLLVL.